This entry lists 28 T cell receptor beta chains sequenced from one sample in a study of T cell responses to AZD1222 COVID-19 vaccine (dated by TCRdb to about 2021). Reading the label with the study, this specimen's time point is: baseline before first vaccination. Reading the label with the study, this specimen's treatment or condition is: meningococcal conjugate vaccine given as trial control. The library was prepared using the immunoSEQ multiplex PCR assay. This immuneACCESS table, as held by TCRdb, lists in-frame sequences with V and J called but not all clones. Of the missing ones, under half trace to an unresolved V gene in checked studies; the others have no known cause. This sample gives about 110,000 clones in total; approximately 89% of them show up just once. Clones ranked in the top ten supply around 3.3% of the sample. The sequences come from peripheral blood, collected on day 0 of MenACWY control vaccination. These TCRs come from an adult in good health.

This chain uses TRBV27 with TRBJ2-7; D gene unclear. The CDR3 extends over 14 amino acids. CDR1 is MNHEY and CDR2 is SMNVEV in the germline V gene (reference sequence). Trimming left V 8 bases short and J 4 bases short, with 18 bases between. This CDR3 reads CASSAPGKSYEQYF. For the CDR3, the DNA is TGTGCCAGCTCCGCCCCTGGGAAATCGTACGAGCAGTACTTC.

The chain uses TRBV30 and TRBJ2-3, with a possible D match to TRBD2 (6 bases). Germline-derived CDR1 and CDR2 are GTSNPN and SVGIG (reference sequence). CDR3 size: 15 residues. V was trimmed by 5 bases and J by 7 bases, leaving 22 bases between them. CDR3 protein: CAWGPGLSLPNTQYF. CDR3 DNA: TGTGCCTGGGGCCCGGGACTTTCCTTACCTAATACGCAGTATTTT.

V usage is TRBV24-1 and J usage is TRBJ1-4; D is unresolved. Trimming pared 2 bases from V and 5 bases from J, leaving 11 bases between. The germline gives CDR1 KGHDR, CDR2 SFDVKD. The CDR3 totals 15 residues. The CDR3 DNA is TGTGCCACCAGTGATTCACAGTCGGGGAATGAAAAACTGTTTTTT. Translating gives CATSDSQSGNEKLFF.

The chain has TRBV7-9 and TRBJ2-7; D is tentatively TRBD1 or TRBD2 (5 bases each). Looked up from germline, CDR1 is SEHNR and CDR2 is FQNEAQ (reference sequence). Between the trimmed V and J ends, which lost 5 bases and 5 bases, there was a span of 13 bases. The length of the CDR3 is 13 residues. CDR3 sequence (DNA): TGTGCCAGCAGCCCGGGACGGGTGAACGAGCAGTACTTC. Its protein is CASSPGRVNEQYF.

This chain connects TRBV7-9 to TRBJ2-4, with 8 positions matching TRBD2. Germline values: CDR1 SEHNR, CDR2 FQNEAQ (reference sequence). This CDR3 region has 13 residues. The V gene end was trimmed by 10 bases and the J gene end by 7 bases; junction bases not matched to a gene: 9. CDR3 nucleotides: TGTGCCACCATACGGGGGGGCCCGAACATTCAGTACTTC. Residues: CATIRGGPNIQYF.

V usage is TRBV6-2 or TRBV6-3 and J usage is TRBJ1-4; TRBD1 is a possible D gene (6 bases). The V and J ends lost 6 bases and 8 bases respectively, with 22 bases between them. There are 16 residues in the CDR3. In germline, CDR1 is MNHEY, CDR2 SVGEGT. CDR3 residues: CASSPGVGAGWEKLFF. The DNA for the CDR3 is TGTGCCAGCAGCCCCGGAGTGGGGGCCGGGTGGGAAAAACTGTTTTTT.

The rearrangement links TRBV30 to TRBJ2-5; tentatively, D is TRBD2 (6 bases). Germline assignment: CDR1 GTSNPN and CDR2 SVGIG (reference sequence). Trimming took 3 bases from V and 5 from J, leaving 16 bases between them. This CDR3 region has 14 residues. The CDR3 sequence: CAWRRDSAWETQYF. The CDR3 coding sequence is TGTGCCTGGAGGAGGGACTCGGCGTGGGAGACCCAGTACTTC.

The chain has TRBV9 and TRBJ1-6; D not certain. Trimming took off 3 bases at V and 0 bases at J, with 13 bases between the two ends. The V gene's germline CDR1 is SGDLS and CDR2 YYNGEE. The length of the CDR3 is 17 residues. The CDR3 DNA sequence: TGTGCCAGCAGCGCCCCGAGAGGCAGCTCCTATAATTCACCCCTCCACTTT. Protein product: CASSAPRGSSYNSPLHF. Filled out from reference TRBV9 and TRBJ1-6, the complete variable domain reads DSGVTQTPKHLITATGQRVTLRCSPRSGDLSVYWYQQSLDQGLQFLIQYYNGEERAKGNILERFSAQQFPDLHSELNLSSLELGDSALYFCASSAPRGSSYNSPLHFGNGTRLTVT.

This sequence joins TRBV5-1 and TRBJ2-2; D is undetermined. Trimming cost V 4 bases and J 4 bases, with 17 bases left between them. Germline V CDR1 and CDR2: SGHRS, YFSETQ. The CDR3 has 16 residues. CDR3 region: CASSPLDPVLTGELFF. The CDR3 bases are TGCGCCAGCAGCCCGCTCGACCCGGTGCTCACCGGGGAGCTGTTTTTT.

The chain couples TRBV20-1 to TRBJ2-7; tentative D call: TRBD1 (6 bases). Looked up from germline, CDR1 is DFQATT and CDR2 is SNEGSKA (reference sequence). V lost 3 bases and J lost 1, with 10 bases in between. The CDR3 runs 13 residues. In DNA, the CDR3 is TGCAGTGCTAGTATCCAGGGGTCCTACGAGCAGTACTTC. This gives the protein CSASIQGSYEQYF.

This chain uses TRBV3-1 (or the pseudogene TRBV3-2) with TRBJ2-1; 12 bases match TRBD2. Germline assignment: CDR1 LGHDT and CDR2 YNNKEL (reference sequence). The CDR3 is made up of 17 amino acids. V was pared by 3 bases and J by 4 bases, with 7 bases of the junction left unmatched. CDR3 sequence: CASSHQGTSGPYNEQFF. The DNA of the CDR3 is TGTGCCAGCAGCCACCAAGGGACTAGCGGGCCTTACAATGAGCAGTTCTTC.

This sequence joins TRBV25-1 and TRBJ1-2; D remains ambiguous. V shed 5 bases and J shed 5 bases, with 9 bases lying between them. Germline V CDR1 and CDR2: MGHDK, SYGVNS. The CDR3 extends over 12 amino acids. The DNA for the CDR3 is TGTGCCAGCAGTTTGGGAATTTATGGCTACACCTTC. Protein: CASSLGIYGYTF.

The rearrangement links TRBV7-9 to TRBJ2-7; 10 nucleotides agree with TRBD1. The CDR3 loop spans 15 amino acids. Trimming removed 4 bases from V and 3 bases from J; junction bases left unmatched: 6. Germline CDR1 and CDR2: SEHNR and FQNEAQ (reference sequence). This CDR3 reads CASSSTGTGVYEQYF. CDR3 sequence (DNA): TGTGCCAGCAGCTCGACGGGGACAGGGGTCTACGAGCAGTACTTC.

The V and J genes are TRBV5-4 and TRBJ2-7, with 8 bases aligning to TRBD1. The germline gives CDR1 SGHNT, CDR2 YYREEE (reference sequence). Trimming cost V 0 bases and J 0 bases; bases outside gene matches: 11. The length of the CDR3 is 18 residues. CDR3 in amino acids: CASSLGPLQGASSYEQYF. The CDR3 coding sequence is TGTGCCAGCAGCTTGGGTCCCTTGCAGGGGGCTAGCTCCTACGAGCAGTACTTC.

The V gene is TRBV30, the J gene TRBJ1-5; D is perhaps TRBD1 (5 bases). V was pared by 2 bases and J by 0 bases, with 8 bases between. Looked up from germline, CDR1 is GTSNPN and CDR2 is SVGIG (reference sequence). This CDR3 comprises 14 residues. As DNA, the CDR3 is TGTGCCTGGAGTTCGGGGGGTAGCAATCAGCCCCAGCATTTT. It encodes CAWSSGGSNQPQHF.

This clone was seen just once. This sequence joins TRBV28 and TRBJ2-7; D might be TRBD2 (6 bases). This CDR3 has 13 residues. With 8 bases removed from V and 3 bases from J, the gap between germline ends came to 14 bases. Germline values: CDR1 MDHEN, CDR2 SYDVKM. The CDR3 nucleotides are TGTGCCAGCGGGCGGGGTTTCCTCTACGAGCAGTACTTC. Protein sequence: CASGRGFLYEQYF.

This clone was found once. The gene calls are TRBV5-1 and TRBJ1-4; D is perhaps TRBD1 (5 bases). CDR3 length: 13 residues. From germline, CDR1 is SGHRS and CDR2 YFSETQ. Trimming shortened V by 4 bases and J by 5 bases, and 9 bases separated the two germline ends. The CDR3 spells CASSLGQNEKLFF. The CDR3 coding sequence is TGCGCCAGCAGCCTAGGACAAAATGAAAAACTGTTTTTT.

The CDR3 reads CASSYSGTVNTEAFF. The CDR3 coding sequence is TGTGCCAGCAGCTATTCCGGGACTGTGAACACTGAAGCTTTCTTT. The V call is TRBV7-9, the J call TRBJ1-1; D may be TRBD1 (5 bases). The CDR3 covers 15 residues. V was cut by 4 bases and J by 0 bases, with 12 bases left in between. The germline gives CDR1 SEHNR, CDR2 FQNEAQ (reference sequence).

This chain links TRBV5-6 with TRBJ1-2; 8 nucleotides line up with TRBD1. This CDR3 has 15 residues. V lost 4 bases and J lost 2; bases outside the gene matches: 7. Germline CDR1 and CDR2: SGHDT and YYEEEE. The DNA of the CDR3 is TGTGCCAGCAGCCCGGCCGGGACAGGAAACTATGGCTACACCTTC. Protein sequence: CASSPAGTGNYGYTF.

This chain links TRBV27 with TRBJ2-1, with D unresolved. The CDR3 has 16 amino acids. V was shortened by 4 bases and J by 6 bases, with 19 bases between the two germline ends. Per germline, CDR1 MNHEY and CDR2 SMNVEV (reference sequence). The CDR3 loop reads CASSSRLRSGGNEQFF. The CDR3 bases are TGTGCCAGCAGTTCCCGTCTGCGGAGTGGCGGCAATGAGCAGTTCTTC.

The CDR3 is CASGSPRGQGSEKLFF. The CDR3 DNA follows: TGCGCCAGCGGCTCACCCAGGGGCCAGGGGTCTGAAAAACTGTTTTTT. The genes are TRBV4-1 and TRBJ1-4; D is perhaps TRBD1 (6 bases). The CDR3 spans 16 residues. V dropped 8 bases and J dropped 7 bases, with 23 bases sitting between them. Germline V lookup: CDR1 MGHRA, CDR2 YSYEKL.

The chain recombines TRBV6-5 with TRBJ1-1, with no clear D. Looked up from germline, CDR1 is MNHEY and CDR2 is SVGAGI. The CDR3 contains 13 residues. The V end lost 0 bases, the J end lost 4 bases, and 6 bases lay between the germline ends. The CDR3 sequence: CASSYSMATEAFF. For the CDR3, the DNA is TGTGCCAGCAGTTACTCGATGGCCACTGAAGCTTTCTTT.

This clone was picked up one time. The chain carries TRBV7-8 and TRBJ1-5, with D tentatively TRBD1 (5 bases). The V and J ends lost 1 base and 0 bases respectively, with 10 bases between them. The CDR3 loop spans 16 amino acids. Per germline, CDR1 SGHVS and CDR2 FQNEAQ. The CDR3 region is CASSLDQGYSNQPQHF. As DNA, the CDR3 is TGTGCCAGCAGCTTAGATCAGGGATATAGCAATCAGCCCCAGCATTTT.

This rearrangement joins TRBV3-1 (or the pseudogene TRBV3-2) to TRBJ2-1; D remains unclear. Deletions cut 0 bases from V and 3 bases from J, with 12 bases between. The CDR3 consists of 16 residues. Germline CDR1 and CDR2: LGHDT and YNNKEL (reference sequence). CDR3 sequence reads: CASSQDAARIYNEQFF. In DNA, the CDR3 is TGTGCCAGCAGCCAAGATGCGGCGCGAATCTACAATGAGCAGTTCTTC.

The genes are TRBV6-1 and TRBJ2-7; unclear D gene. This CDR3 has 12 residues. Germline V lookup: CDR1 MNHNS, CDR2 SASEGT. V was shortened by 1 base and J by 2 bases, with 3 bases between the two germline ends. DNA for the CDR3: TGTGCCAGCAGTGAAGTGACCTACGAGCAGTACTTC. Protein: CASSEVTYEQYF.

CDR3 DNA: TGTGCCACCAGTGACCCGGGACAGGGAGACAATGGCTACACCTTC. Translated: CATSDPGQGDNGYTF. The genes are TRBV24-1 and TRBJ1-2; TRBD1 matches 9 bases. CDR1 is KGHDR and CDR2 is SFDVKD in the germline V gene. The CDR3 is made up of 15 amino acids. After removal of 4 bases from V and 6 bases from J, the junction contained 8 bases not matched to a gene.

The chain employs TRBV4-1 and TRBJ2-1, with 9 bases matching TRBD1. There are 16 residues in the CDR3. Trimming removed 4 bases from V and 7 bases from J; junction bases left unmatched: 11. Germline-derived CDR1 and CDR2 are MGHRA and YSYEKL. The CDR3 spells CASSLRGTGRENEQFF. The CDR3 DNA is TGCGCCAGCAGCCTTAGGGGGACAGGGAGGGAAAATGAGCAGTTCTTC.

This rearrangement joins TRBV19 to TRBJ1-1; maybe TRBD1 (5 bases). Trimming took off 5 bases at V and 5 bases at J, with 18 bases between the two ends. CDR3 length: 15 amino acids. Germline lookup yields CDR1 LNHDA and CDR2 SQIVND (reference sequence). The CDR3 sequence: CASSAPQGPSTEAFF. The CDR3 DNA follows: TGTGCCAGTAGTGCCCCCCAGGGTCCGAGTACTGAAGCTTTCTTT.